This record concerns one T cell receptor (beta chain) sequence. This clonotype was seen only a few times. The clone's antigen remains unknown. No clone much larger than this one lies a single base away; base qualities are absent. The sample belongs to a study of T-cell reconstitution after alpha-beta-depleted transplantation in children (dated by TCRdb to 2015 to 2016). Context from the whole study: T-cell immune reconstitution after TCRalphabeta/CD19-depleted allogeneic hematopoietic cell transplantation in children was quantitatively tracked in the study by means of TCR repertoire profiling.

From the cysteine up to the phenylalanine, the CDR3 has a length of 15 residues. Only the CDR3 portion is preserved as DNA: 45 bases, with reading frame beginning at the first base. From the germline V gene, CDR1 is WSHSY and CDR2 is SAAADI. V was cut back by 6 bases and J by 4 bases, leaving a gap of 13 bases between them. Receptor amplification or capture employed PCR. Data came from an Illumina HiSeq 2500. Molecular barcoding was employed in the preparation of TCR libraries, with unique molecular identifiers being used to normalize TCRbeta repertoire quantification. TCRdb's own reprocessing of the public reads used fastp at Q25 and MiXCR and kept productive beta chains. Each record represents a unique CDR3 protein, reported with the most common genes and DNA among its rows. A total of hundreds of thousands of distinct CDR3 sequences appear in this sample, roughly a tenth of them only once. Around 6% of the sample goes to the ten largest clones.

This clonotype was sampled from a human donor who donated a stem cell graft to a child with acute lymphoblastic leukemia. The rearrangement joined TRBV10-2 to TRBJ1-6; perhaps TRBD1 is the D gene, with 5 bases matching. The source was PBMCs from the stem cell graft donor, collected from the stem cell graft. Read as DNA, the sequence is TGCGCCAGCAGGGGGGAGGGAACATATAATTCACCCCTCCACTTT. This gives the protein CASRGEGTYNSPLHF.